Below are 20 T cell receptor beta chains sequenced from a single sample in a study of post-analysis software for immune sequencing data. Study-wide findings and caveats: There were five TRBV segments more frequent in patients than controls, and TRBV5-6, TRBV5-1 and TRBV20-1 were among them.

Their target antigens are unknown. Unique molecular identifiers were carried by the TCR beta cDNA libraries. TCRdb reprocessed the PCR reads via MiXCR and lists one record per CDR3 protein. The sample lists some 370,000 distinct CDR3 sequences, less than 40% occurring once. Sequencing was carried out using blood. The receptors shown here come from a girl aged 10 to 17 with multiple sclerosis.

The chain carries TRBV7-2 and TRBJ2-5; 9 bases map to TRBD2. The CDR3 sequence is 14 residues long. The trim removed 4 bases at V and 5 bases at J, leaving 5 bases unmatched. Germline V CDR1 and CDR2: SGHTA, FQGNSA. The CDR3 nucleotides read TGTGCCAGCAGCTCCGGACTAGCGTTTGAGACCCAGTACTTC. This encodes CASSSGLAFETQYF. Full variable domain (outside the CDR3, taken from reference TRBV7-2 and TRBJ2-5): GAGVSQSPSNKVTEKGKDVELRCDPISGHTALYWYRQSLGQGLEFLIYFQGNSAPDKSGLPSDRFSAERTGGSVSTLTIQRTQQEDSAVYLCASSSGLAFETQYFGPGTRLLVL.

This clonotype was counted only a few times. J is TRBJ2-5 and V is TRBV10-1; possible D gene TRBD1, 6 bases. The CDR3 has 14 residues. The V gene lost 6 bases and the J gene lost 5 bases, with 16 bases spanning the gap. Germline V CDR1 and CDR2: WNHNN, SYGVQD (reference sequence). CDR3 nucleotides: TGCGCCAGCAGCGCCGGACAGTTAGGGGAGACCCAGTACTTC. The encoded protein is CASSAGQLGETQYF.

This chain uses TRBV12-3 or TRBV12-4 with TRBJ1-5; D may be TRBD1 (5 bases). This CDR3 comprises 15 residues. Between the trimmed V and J ends, which lost 5 bases and 2 bases, there was a span of 13 bases. CDR3 sequence: CASSPSGGGNQPQHF. The CDR3 coding sequence is TGTGCCAGCAGTCCTTCCGGGGGTGGCAATCAGCCCCAGCATTTT.

This clonotype was seen a handful of times. The chain joins TRBV12-3 or TRBV12-4 to TRBJ2-5, with D uncertain. The CDR3 loop spans 12 amino acids. V was shortened by 2 bases and J by 5 bases, with 6 bases between the two germline ends. As DNA, the CDR3 is TGTGCCAGCAGTTTACGTTCCGAGACCCAGTACTTC. Protein: CASSLRSETQYF.

CDR3 in amino acids: CASSLSVPQAEAFF. In DNA, the CDR3 is TGTGCCAGCAGTTTATCTGTCCCGCAGGCTGAAGCTTTCTTT. The genes are TRBV12-3 or TRBV12-4 and TRBJ1-1; D gene ambiguous. Trimming shortened V by 2 bases and J by 6 bases, and 13 bases separated the two germline ends. This CDR3 is 14 amino acids long.

The chain couples TRBV10-3 to TRBJ2-2, with TRBD2 matching 7 bases. The CDR3 loop spans 13 amino acids. V lost 11 bases, J lost 2 bases, and 5 bases stayed unmatched. Per the germline V gene, CDR1 is ENHRY and CDR2 is SYGVKD. DNA for the CDR3: TGTGCCGCCAGGGACTATAACACCGGGGAGCTGTTTTTT. Translated: CAARDYNTGELFF.

For this clonotype: The junction and the germline gene differ at one end; a read error may be behind it. The chain is built from TRBV20-1 and TRBJ2-7; D may be TRBD1 (6 bases). From germline, CDR1 is DFQATT and CDR2 SNEGSKA (reference sequence). The CDR3 has 15 residues. The CDR3 DNA sequence: TGCAATGCTAGAGCCCGGACAGAGGGAAGCTACGAGCAGTACTTC. Translated: CNARARTEGSYEQYF.

On this clonotype: At one of its ends the junction is not consistent with the germline gene, which may arise from a read error. The genes are TRBV5-6 and TRBJ2-7; TRBD1 matches at 9 bases. The CDR3 has 17 amino acids. CDR1 is SGHDT, CDR2 YYEEEE, per germline. The CDR3 reads CASSLVTNRGPSYEQYF. The DNA of the CDR3 is TGTGCCAGTAGCTTGGTCACGAACAGGGGGCCTTCCTACGAGCAGTACTTC.

The chain joins TRBV12-3 or TRBV12-4 to TRBJ2-1; D is ambiguous. With 1 base removed from V and 10 bases from J, the gap between germline ends came to 11 bases. The CDR3 sequence is 13 residues long. Here the CDR3 DNA reads TGTGCCAGCAGTTTAGGGCAGTGGAAAGAGCAGTTCTTC. Protein product: CASSLGQWKEQFF.

This clonotype was detected only a few times. This rearrangement joins TRBV30 to TRBJ1-6; 9 bases are shared with TRBD1. This CDR3 region has 15 residues. J gave up 8 bases and V 0 bases, and 5 bases lay outside the gene matches. Germline V gene data show CDR1 as GTSNPN and CDR2 as SVGIG (reference sequence). The CDR3 reads CAWSVRGTGHSPLHF. CDR3 sequence (DNA): TGTGCCTGGAGTGTACGAGGGACAGGGCATTCACCCCTCCACTTT.

In regard to this clonotype: An end of the junction differs from the germline gene, which may be a read error. The chain combines TRBV20-1 with TRBJ2-7; D is ambiguous. CDR3 length: 15 residues. Germline V CDR1 and CDR2: DFQATT, SNEGSKA (reference sequence). This CDR3 reads CGARDGWGNKDEQYF. The CDR3 DNA sequence: TGCGGTGCTAGAGATGGGTGGGGAAATAAGGACGAGCAGTACTTC.

This clonotype has more than one count but fewer than ten. The rearrangement joins TRBV12-3 or TRBV12-4 to TRBJ1-4, with a weak D call TRBD1 (6 bases). This CDR3 region has 15 residues. Deletions cut 3 bases from V and 5 bases from J, with 13 bases between. CDR3 nucleotides: TGTGCCAGCAGTTTCCAGACAGGATTGAATGAAAAACTGTTTTTT. It specifies CASSFQTGLNEKLFF.

The chain carries TRBV2 and TRBJ2-3; TRBD2 agrees at 8 bases. Per the germline V gene, CDR1 is SNHLY and CDR2 is FYNNEI. This CDR3 contains 15 residues. J gave up 0 bases and V 8 bases, and 7 bases lay outside the gene matches. The CDR3, as DNA: TGTGCCAGCGGGGGAGAGCGGGGGAGCACAGATACGCAGTATTTT. This translates into CASGGERGSTDTQYF.

This chain joins TRBV28 and TRBJ1-6, with D maybe TRBD1 (6 bases). CDR3 length: 16 amino acids. V gave up 6 bases and J gave up 8 bases, with 20 bases separating them. Germline CDR1 and CDR2: MDHEN and SYDVKM. The CDR3 here is CASSLQPDSPYSPLHF. CDR3 nucleotide sequence: TGTGCCAGCAGCTTGCAACCGGACAGCCCCTATTCACCCCTCCACTTT.

The table lists this clonotype with a few counts. The chain joins TRBV4-1 to TRBJ1-5; no definite D call. Trimming took 1 base from V and 7 from J, leaving 20 bases between them. Germline values: CDR1 MGHRA, CDR2 YSYEKL. The CDR3 loop spans 17 amino acids. CDR3: CASSQGRAFGDGQPQHF. The CDR3 coding sequence is TGCGCCAGCAGCCAAGGCCGCGCATTTGGGGATGGGCAGCCCCAGCATTTT.

This clonotype was seen a few times. The chain couples TRBV12-3 or TRBV12-4 to TRBJ2-1; 7 nucleotides agree with TRBD2. This CDR3 spans 12 amino acids. V dropped 7 bases and J dropped 8; count of bases not matched to a gene: 5. This CDR3 is CASIGGTDEQFF. CDR3 DNA sequence: TGTGCCAGCATCGGGGGGACCGATGAGCAGTTCTTC.

The chain employs TRBV5-1 and TRBJ2-6, with D hard to call. The V end was cut by 0 bases, the J end by 0 bases, with 10 bases between. The length of the CDR3 is 17 residues. CDR1 is SGHRS, CDR2 YFSETQ, per germline. Here the CDR3 DNA reads TGCGCCAGCAGCTTGGCCAAGGGTATCTCTGGGGCCAACGTCCTGACTTTC. It is translated as CASSLAKGISGANVLTF.

The chain has TRBV19 and TRBJ1-5; tentative D call: TRBD1 (5 bases). The CDR3 extends over 16 amino acids. Per the germline V gene, CDR1 is LNHDA and CDR2 is SQIVND (reference sequence). The V end was cut by 5 bases, the J end by 0 bases, with 14 bases between. CDR3 nucleotides: TGTGCCAGTAGTCTCCGCGGGGCCCCTAGCAATCAGCCCCAGCATTTT. Translation: CASSLRGAPSNQPQHF.

This clonotype was observed a few times. The rearrangement joins TRBV12-3 or TRBV12-4 to TRBJ1-1; no clear D gene. This CDR3 has 13 amino acids. The V end was cut by 3 bases, the J end by 1 base, with 6 bases between. CDR3 in DNA: TGTGCCAGCAGTTTCACTACGAACACTGAAGCTTTCTTT. Residues: CASSFTTNTEAFF.

This rearrangement joins TRBV11-3 to TRBJ2-1; 9 positions match TRBD1. The CDR3 has 16 amino acids. Germline loops: CDR1 SGHNT, CDR2 YENEEA. J gave up 8 bases and V 5 bases, and 13 bases lay outside the gene matches. In DNA form, the CDR3 reads TGTGCCAGCAGCCCACGTAGGACAGGGGTCGAGGATGAGCAGTTCTTC. It is translated as CASSPRRTGVEDEQFF.